The T cell receptor (beta chain) described here comes from a study of blood T cell repertoires in COVID-19. Assay: immunoSEQ multiplex PCR; the TCRdb copy retains only in-frame clones and omits some. This table holds some 200,000 clones, roughly nine tenths found once. The sequenced material came from PBMCs or T cells enriched from blood (not recorded which). The TCR originated in a woman between 18 and 29 years old in a cohort exposed to, infected with or recovered from COVID-19 (not recorded which).

The chain's CDR3 is CASSLSYGTSYEQYF. CDR3 coding DNA: TGTGCCAGCAGCTTGAGTTACGGGACATCCTACGAGCAGTACTTC. The chain uses TRBV5-4 and TRBJ2-7; D perhaps matches TRBD1 (6 bases). With 1 base removed from V and 1 base from J, the gap between germline ends came to 12 bases. In germline, CDR1 is SGHNT, CDR2 YYREEE (reference sequence). CDR3 length: 15 amino acids.